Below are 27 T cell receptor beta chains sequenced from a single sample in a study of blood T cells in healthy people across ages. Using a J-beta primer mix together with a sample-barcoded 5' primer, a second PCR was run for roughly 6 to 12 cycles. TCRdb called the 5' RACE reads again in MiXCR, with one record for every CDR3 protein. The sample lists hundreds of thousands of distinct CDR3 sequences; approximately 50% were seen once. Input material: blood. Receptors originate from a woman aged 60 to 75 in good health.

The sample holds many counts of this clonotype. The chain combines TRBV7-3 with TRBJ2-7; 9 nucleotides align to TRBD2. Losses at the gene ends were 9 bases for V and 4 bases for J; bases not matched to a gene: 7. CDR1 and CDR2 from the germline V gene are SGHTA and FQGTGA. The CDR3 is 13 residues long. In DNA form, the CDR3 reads TGTGCCAGTAGTCTGACTAGCGGTTACGAGCAGTACTTC. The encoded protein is CASSLTSGYEQYF.

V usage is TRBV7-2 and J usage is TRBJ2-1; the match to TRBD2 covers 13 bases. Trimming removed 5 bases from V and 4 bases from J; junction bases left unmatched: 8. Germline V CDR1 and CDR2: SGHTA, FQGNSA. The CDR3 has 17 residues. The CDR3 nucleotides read TGTGCCAGCAGCCCGTCACTAGCGGGAGGGGCTTACAATGAGCAGTTCTTC. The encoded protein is CASSPSLAGGAYNEQFF. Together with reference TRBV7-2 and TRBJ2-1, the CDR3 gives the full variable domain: GAGVSQSPSNKVTEKGKDVELRCDPISGHTALYWYRQSLGQGLEFLIYFQGNSAPDKSGLPSDRFSAERTGGSVSTLTIQRTQQEDSAVYLCASSPSLAGGAYNEQFFGPGTRLTVL.

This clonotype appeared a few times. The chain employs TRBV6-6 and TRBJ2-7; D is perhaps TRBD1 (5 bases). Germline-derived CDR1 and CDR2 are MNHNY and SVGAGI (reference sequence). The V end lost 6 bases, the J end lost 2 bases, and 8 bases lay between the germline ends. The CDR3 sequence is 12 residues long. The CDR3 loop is CASSDSAYEQYF. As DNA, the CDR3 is TGTGCCAGCAGCGACAGTGCCTACGAGCAGTACTTC.

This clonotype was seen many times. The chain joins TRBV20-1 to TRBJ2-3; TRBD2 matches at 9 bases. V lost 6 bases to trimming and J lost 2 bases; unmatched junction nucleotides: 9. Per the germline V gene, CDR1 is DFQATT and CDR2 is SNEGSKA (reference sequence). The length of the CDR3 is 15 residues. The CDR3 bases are TGCAGTGCAAGGACTAGCGCTGACCTCACAGATACGCAGTATTTT. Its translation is CSARTSADLTDTQYF.

The CDR3 coding sequence is TGCAGAGCTTTTGTCGGAGGGAATGAGCAGTTCTTC. Its protein product is CRAFVGGNEQFF. The V gene is TRBV20-1, the J gene TRBJ2-1; possible D gene TRBD2, 6 bases. The CDR3 consists of 12 residues. Germline V gives CDR1 DFQATT, CDR2 SNEGSKA (reference sequence).

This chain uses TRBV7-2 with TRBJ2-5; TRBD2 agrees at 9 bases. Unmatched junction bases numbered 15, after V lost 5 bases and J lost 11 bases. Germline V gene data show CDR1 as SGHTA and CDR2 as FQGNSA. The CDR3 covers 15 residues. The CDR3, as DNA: TGTGCCAGCAGCCTTAGCGGGAGTTTGGGAGTTGAGCAGTACTTC. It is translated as CASSLSGSLGVEQYF.

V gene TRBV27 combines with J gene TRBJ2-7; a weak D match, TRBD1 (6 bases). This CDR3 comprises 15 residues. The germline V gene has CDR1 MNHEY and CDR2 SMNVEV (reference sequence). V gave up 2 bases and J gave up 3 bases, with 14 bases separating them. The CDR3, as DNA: TGTGCCAGCAGTTTAATGGGGGCCCCCTACTACGAGCAGTACTTC. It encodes CASSLMGAPYYEQYF.

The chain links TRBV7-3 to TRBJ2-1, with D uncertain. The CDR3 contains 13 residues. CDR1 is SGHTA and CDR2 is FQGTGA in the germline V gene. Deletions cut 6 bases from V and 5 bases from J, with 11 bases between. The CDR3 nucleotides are TGTGCCAGCAGTTTGAGGCCGAACAATGAGCAGTTCTTC. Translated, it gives CASSLRPNNEQFF.

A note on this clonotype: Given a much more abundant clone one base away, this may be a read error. The CDR3 DNA reads as TGTGCCAGCAGCGTTGGGAGTGCGAACACTGAAGCTTTCTTT. Encoded protein: CASSVGSANTEAFF. The chain combines TRBV7-2 with TRBJ1-1; D is unresolved. Germline V gene data show CDR1 as SGHTA and CDR2 as FQGNSA. V lost 5 bases and J lost 1, with 11 bases in between. This CDR3 comprises 14 residues.

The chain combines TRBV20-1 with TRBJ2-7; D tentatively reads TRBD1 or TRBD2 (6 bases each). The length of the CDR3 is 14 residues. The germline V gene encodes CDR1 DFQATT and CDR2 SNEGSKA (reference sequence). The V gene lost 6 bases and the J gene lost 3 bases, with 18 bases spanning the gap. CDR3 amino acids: CSAADHKGGYEQYF. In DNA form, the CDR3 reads TGCAGTGCCGCTGATCACAAGGGGGGCTACGAGCAGTACTTC.

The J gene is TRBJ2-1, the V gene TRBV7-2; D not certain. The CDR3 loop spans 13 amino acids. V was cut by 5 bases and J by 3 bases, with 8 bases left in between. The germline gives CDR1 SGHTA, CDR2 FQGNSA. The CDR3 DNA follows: TGTGCCAGCAGCAAGGACCACTACAATGAGCAGTTCTTC. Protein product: CASSKDHYNEQFF.

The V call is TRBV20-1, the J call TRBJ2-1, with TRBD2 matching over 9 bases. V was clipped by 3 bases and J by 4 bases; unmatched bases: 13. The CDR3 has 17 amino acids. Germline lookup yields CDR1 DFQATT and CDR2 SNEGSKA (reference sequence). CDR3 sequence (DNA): TGCAGTGCTAGGGCTATGGGGTCTAGCGGGGTATACAATGAGCAGTTCTTC. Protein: CSARAMGSSGVYNEQFF.

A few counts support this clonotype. DNA for the CDR3: TGTGCCAGCAGCTTAGGATCGGACCCCGCAGAGACCCAGTACTTC. Amino acid sequence: CASSLGSDPAETQYF. The chain joins TRBV7-6 to TRBJ2-5; D gene uncertain. Trimming took 1 base from V and 4 from J, leaving 13 bases between them. CDR3 length equals 15 residues. CDR1 is SGHVS, CDR2 FNYEAQ, per germline.

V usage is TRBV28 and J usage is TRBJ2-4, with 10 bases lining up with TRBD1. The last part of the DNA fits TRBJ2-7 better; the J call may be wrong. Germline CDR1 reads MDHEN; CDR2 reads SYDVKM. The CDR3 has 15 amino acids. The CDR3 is CASNLARQGAYEQYF. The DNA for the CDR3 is TGTGCCAGCAACCTTGCGAGACAGGGGGCGTACGAGCAGTACTTC.

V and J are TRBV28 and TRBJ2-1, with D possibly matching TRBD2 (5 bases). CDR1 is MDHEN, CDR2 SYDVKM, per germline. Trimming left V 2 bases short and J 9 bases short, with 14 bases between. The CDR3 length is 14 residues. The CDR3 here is CASSLPGLLSEQFF. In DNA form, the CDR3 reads TGTGCCAGCAGTTTACCCGGACTCCTCTCTGAGCAGTTCTTC. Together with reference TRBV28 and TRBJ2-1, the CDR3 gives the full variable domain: DVKVTQSSRYLVKRTGEKVFLECVQDMDHENMFWYRQDPGLGLRLIYFSYDVKMKEKGDIPEGYSVSREKKERFSLILESASTNQTSMYLCASSLPGLLSEQFFGPGTRLTVL.

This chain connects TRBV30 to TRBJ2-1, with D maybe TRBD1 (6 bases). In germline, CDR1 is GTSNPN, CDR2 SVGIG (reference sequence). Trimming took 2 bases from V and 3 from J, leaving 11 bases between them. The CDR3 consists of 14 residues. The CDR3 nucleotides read TGTGCCTGGAGTCCCCAGGGGATCTACAATGAGCAGTTCTTC. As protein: CAWSPQGIYNEQFF. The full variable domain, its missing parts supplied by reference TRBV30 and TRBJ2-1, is SQTIHQWPATLVQPVGSPLSLECTVEGTSNPNLYWYRQAAGRGLQLLFYSVGIGQISSEVPQNLSASRPQDRQFILSSKKLLLSDSGFYLCAWSPQGIYNEQFFGPGTRLTVL.

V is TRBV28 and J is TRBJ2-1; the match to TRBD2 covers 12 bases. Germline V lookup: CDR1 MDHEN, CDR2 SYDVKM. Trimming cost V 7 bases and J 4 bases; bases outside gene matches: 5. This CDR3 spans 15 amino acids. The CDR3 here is CASTNLAGGYNEQFF. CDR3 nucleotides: TGTGCCAGCACCAATCTAGCGGGAGGGTACAATGAGCAGTTCTTC.

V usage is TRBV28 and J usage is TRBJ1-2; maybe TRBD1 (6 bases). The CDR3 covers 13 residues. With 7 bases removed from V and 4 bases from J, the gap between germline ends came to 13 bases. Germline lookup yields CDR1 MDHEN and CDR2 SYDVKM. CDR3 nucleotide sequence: TGTGCCAGCACTACCGGACAGAGCTATGGCTACACCTTC. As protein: CASTTGQSYGYTF.

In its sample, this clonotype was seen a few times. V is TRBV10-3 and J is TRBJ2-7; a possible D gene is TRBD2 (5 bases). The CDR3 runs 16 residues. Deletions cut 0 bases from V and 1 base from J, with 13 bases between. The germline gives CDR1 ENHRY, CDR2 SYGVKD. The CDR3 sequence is CAISESRPSHSYEQYF. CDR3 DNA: TGTGCCATCAGTGAGTCGAGGCCTAGCCATTCCTACGAGCAGTACTTC.

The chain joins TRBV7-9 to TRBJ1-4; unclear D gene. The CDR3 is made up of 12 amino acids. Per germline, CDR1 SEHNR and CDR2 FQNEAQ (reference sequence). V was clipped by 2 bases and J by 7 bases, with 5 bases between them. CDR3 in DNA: TGTGCCAGCAGCTTATTTTCTGAAAAACTGTTTTTT. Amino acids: CASSLFSEKLFF.

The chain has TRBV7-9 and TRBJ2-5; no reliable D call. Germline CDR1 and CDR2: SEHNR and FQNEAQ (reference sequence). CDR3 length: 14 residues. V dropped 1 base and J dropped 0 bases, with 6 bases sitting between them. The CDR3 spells CASSLVGYQETQYF. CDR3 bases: TGTGCCAGCAGCTTAGTGGGGTACCAAGAGACCCAGTACTTC.

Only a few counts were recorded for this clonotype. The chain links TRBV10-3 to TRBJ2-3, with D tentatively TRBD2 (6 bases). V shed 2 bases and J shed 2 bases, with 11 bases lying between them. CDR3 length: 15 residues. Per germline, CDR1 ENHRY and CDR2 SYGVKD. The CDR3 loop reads CAISEGGSNTDTQYF. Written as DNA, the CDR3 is TGTGCCATCAGTGAGGGGGGGTCGAACACAGATACGCAGTATTTT.

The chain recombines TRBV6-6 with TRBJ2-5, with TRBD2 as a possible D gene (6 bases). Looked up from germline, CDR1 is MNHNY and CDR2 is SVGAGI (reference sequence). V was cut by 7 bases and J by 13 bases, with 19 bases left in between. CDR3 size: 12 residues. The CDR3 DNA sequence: TGTGCCAGCATTTCACCCGGGAGTCTTGCGTACTTC. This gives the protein CASISPGSLAYF.

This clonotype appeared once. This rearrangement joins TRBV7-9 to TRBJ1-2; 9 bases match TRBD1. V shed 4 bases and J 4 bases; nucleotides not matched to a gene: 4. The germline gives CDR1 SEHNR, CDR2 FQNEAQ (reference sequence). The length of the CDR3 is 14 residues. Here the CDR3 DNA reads TGTGCCAGCAGCTGGACAGGGGTAGGCTATGGCTACACCTTC. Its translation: CASSWTGVGYGYTF.

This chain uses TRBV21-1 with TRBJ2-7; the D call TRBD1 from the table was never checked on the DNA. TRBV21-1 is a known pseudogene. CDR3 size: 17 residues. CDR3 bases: TGTGCCAGCAGCACACAACAGGGAACGGACGATTCCTACGAGCAGTACTTC. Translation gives CASSTQQGTDDSYEQYF.

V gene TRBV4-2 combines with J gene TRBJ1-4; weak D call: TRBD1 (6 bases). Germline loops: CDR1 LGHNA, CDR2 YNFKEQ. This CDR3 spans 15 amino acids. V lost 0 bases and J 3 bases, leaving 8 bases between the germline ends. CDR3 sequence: CASSQDGQSNEKLFF. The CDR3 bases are TGTGCCAGCAGCCAAGACGGACAGTCTAATGAAAAACTGTTTTTT.

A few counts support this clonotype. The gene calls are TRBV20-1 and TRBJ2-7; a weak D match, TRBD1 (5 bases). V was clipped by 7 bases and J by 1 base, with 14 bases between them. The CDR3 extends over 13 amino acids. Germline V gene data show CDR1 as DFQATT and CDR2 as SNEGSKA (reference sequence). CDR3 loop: CSGQGEKSYEQYF. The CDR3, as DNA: TGCAGTGGGCAAGGGGAAAAATCCTACGAGCAGTACTTC.